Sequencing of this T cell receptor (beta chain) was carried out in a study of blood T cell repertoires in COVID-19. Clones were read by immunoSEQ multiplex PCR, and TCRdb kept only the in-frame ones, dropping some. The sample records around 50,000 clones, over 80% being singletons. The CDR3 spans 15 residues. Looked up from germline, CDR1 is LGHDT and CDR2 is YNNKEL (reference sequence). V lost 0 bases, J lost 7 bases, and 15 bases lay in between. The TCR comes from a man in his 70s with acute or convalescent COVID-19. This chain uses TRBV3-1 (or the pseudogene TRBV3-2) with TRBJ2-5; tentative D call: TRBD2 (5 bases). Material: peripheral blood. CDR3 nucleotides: TGTGCCAGCAGCCAAGATCGAACATGTGGAGGGACCCAGTACTTC. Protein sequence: CASSQDRTCGGTQYF.